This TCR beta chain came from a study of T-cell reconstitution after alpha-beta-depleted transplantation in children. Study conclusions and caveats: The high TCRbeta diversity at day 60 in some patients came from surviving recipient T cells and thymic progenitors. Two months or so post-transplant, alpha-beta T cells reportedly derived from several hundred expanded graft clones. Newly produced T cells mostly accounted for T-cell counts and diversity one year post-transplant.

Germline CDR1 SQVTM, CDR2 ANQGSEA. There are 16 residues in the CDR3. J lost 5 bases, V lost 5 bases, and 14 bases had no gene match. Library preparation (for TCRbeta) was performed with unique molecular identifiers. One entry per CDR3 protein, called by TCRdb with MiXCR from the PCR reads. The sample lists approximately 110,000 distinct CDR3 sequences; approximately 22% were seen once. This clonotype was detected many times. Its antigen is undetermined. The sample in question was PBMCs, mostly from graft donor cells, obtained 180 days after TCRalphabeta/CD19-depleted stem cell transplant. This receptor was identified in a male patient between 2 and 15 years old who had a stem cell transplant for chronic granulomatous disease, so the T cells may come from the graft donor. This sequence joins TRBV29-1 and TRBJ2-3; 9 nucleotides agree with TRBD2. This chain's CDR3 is CSVTSRGRAYGDTQYF. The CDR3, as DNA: TGCAGCGTTACTTCCCGCGGGAGGGCATACGGAGATACGCAGTATTTT.